This TCR beta chain was recovered during a study of cytomegalovirus exposure and HLA in healthy donors. Notes on the study in general: Within a later analysis, the majority of CMV-associated TCR beta chains appeared HLA-restricted.

Trimming took 4 bases from V and 4 from J; bases not matched to a gene: 8. Germline V gene data show CDR1 as SGHRS and CDR2 as YFSETQ. There are 15 residues in the CDR3. A multiplex PCR was run with 60 Vbeta primers and 13 Jbeta primers. Assay used: immunoSEQ multiplex PCR; TCRdb lists only in-frame clones, some missing. The sample consists of approximately 200,000 clones, around 79% of them appearing once. Of note for this clone: Its target is not known.

Samples came from healthy bone marrow donors. The source of this sequence is a girl aged 5-17 years in good health and CMV-seropositive. The chain joins TRBV5-1 to TRBJ2-1, with 7 positions matching TRBD2. Source material: PBMCs. Here the CDR3 DNA reads TGCGCCAGCAGCCCCACCGGGACTAAATACAATGAGCAGTTCTTC. It encodes CASSPTGTKYNEQFF.